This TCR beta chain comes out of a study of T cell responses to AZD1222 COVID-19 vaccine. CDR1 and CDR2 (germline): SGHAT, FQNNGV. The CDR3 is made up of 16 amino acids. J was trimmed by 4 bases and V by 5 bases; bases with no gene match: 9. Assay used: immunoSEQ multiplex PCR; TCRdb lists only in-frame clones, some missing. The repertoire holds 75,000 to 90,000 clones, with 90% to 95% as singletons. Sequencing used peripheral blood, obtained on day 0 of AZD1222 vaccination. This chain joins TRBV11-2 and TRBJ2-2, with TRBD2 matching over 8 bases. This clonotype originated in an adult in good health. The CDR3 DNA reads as TGTGCCAGCAGCCCCACATCGGGAGGGGGCACCGGGGAGCTGTTTTTT. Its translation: CASSPTSGGGTGELFF.